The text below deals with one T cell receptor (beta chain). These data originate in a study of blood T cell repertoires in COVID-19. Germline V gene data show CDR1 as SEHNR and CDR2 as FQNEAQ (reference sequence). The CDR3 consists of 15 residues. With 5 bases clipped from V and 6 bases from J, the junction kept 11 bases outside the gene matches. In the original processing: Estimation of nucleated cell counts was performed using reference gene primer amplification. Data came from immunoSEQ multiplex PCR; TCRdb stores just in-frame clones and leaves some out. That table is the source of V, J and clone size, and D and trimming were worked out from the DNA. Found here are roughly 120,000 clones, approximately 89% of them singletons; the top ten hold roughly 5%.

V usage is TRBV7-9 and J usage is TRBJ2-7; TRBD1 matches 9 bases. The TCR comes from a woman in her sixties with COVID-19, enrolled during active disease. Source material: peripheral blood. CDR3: CASSHGQGSPSEQYF. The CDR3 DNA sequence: TGTGCCAGCAGCCATGGACAGGGGTCGCCGTCCGAGCAGTACTTC.